These 22 T cell receptor beta chains came from one sample sequenced in a study of vaccination effects on CD4 cells after COVID-19. Before any sequencing was done, the ViraFEST assay used viral peptide pools to expand antigen-specific CD4+ T cells. Isolating CD4+ T cells followed 9 to 10 days of culture. Participants were given two doses of BNT162b2 or mRNA-1273 vaccine. Sequencing was performed with immunoSEQ multiplex PCR; in TCRdb, only in-frame clones are kept and a portion is missing. The data show about 28,000 clones, approximately 71% seen once. These receptors lack a known antigen. The material was CD4+ T cells from PBMCs cultured with HCoV-NL63 spike peptides, obtained after COVID-19 vaccination. The receptors were gathered from a human donor who received a COVID-19 vaccine.

A single count supports this clone. CDR3 sequence (DNA): TGCGCCAGCAGCTTCCAGGGGGAGGACAATGAGCAGTTCTTC. This translates into CASSFQGEDNEQFF. This chain uses TRBV5-1 with TRBJ2-1, with D tentatively TRBD1 (7 bases). From germline, CDR1 is SGHRS and CDR2 YFSETQ. The CDR3 runs 14 residues. V shed 2 bases and J shed 5 bases, with 11 bases lying between them.

In its sample, this clone was seen a few times. The chain has TRBV7-9 and TRBJ2-3; TRBD2 aligns across 7 bases. Trimming at V came to 1 base and at J to 2 bases, leaving 6 bases not matched to a gene. Per the germline V gene, CDR1 is SEHNR and CDR2 is FQNEAQ (reference sequence). This CDR3 has 16 amino acids. CDR3 loop: CASSLDGTTTTDTQYF. The CDR3 nucleotides are TGTGCCAGCAGCTTAGATGGGACTACGACCACAGATACGCAGTATTTT.

This chain uses TRBV6-5 with TRBJ1-5; TRBD1 matches 7 bases. Per the germline V gene, CDR1 is MNHEY and CDR2 is SVGAGI. The CDR3 consists of 15 residues. The trim removed 5 bases at V and 0 bases at J, leaving 4 bases unmatched. CDR3 amino acids: CASSQGQPSNQPQHF. Written as DNA, the CDR3 is TGTGCCAGCAGTCAGGGACAGCCTAGCAATCAGCCCCAGCATTTT.

This chain uses TRBV5-6 with TRBJ2-3; 7 bases align to TRBD2. Germline V gives CDR1 SGHDT, CDR2 YYEEEE. This CDR3 has 15 amino acids. Losses at the gene ends were 1 base for V and 5 bases for J; bases not matched to a gene: 7. The DNA of the CDR3 is TGTGCCAGCAGCTTGCGAGCGGGGCCTGGAGATACGCAGTATTTT. The encoded protein is CASSLRAGPGDTQYF.

The gene calls are TRBV25-1 and TRBJ1-2; the D is unclear. Germline V lookup: CDR1 MGHDK, CDR2 SYGVNS. V dropped 2 bases and J dropped 4 bases, with 5 bases sitting between them. This CDR3 spans 12 amino acids. The CDR3: CASSEGPYGYTF. CDR3 nucleotide sequence: TGTGCCAGCAGTGAAGGGCCCTATGGCTACACCTTC.

The chain couples TRBV7-8 to TRBJ2-7; a possible D gene is TRBD2 (5 bases). V was trimmed by 5 bases and J by 0 bases, leaving 14 bases between them. The CDR3 is 15 residues long. Germline assignment: CDR1 SGHVS and CDR2 FQNEAQ. CDR3 region: CASSPRRTISYEQYF. The CDR3 region has the DNA TGTGCCAGCAGCCCTAGGAGGACCATCTCCTACGAGCAGTACTTC.

This CDR3 reads CASTLGGGSTIYF. CDR3 bases: TGTGCCAGCACCCTAGGTGGGGGGAGCACCATATATTTT. V usage is TRBV6-5 and J usage is TRBJ1-3; tentatively, D is TRBD1 (5 bases). CDR1 MNHEY and CDR2 SVGAGI come from the germline V gene. This CDR3 has 13 amino acids. The germline V and J ends were trimmed by 7 bases and 9 bases, with 16 bases remaining between them.

The rearrangement uses TRBV10-3 and TRBJ2-2; D remains ambiguous. Trimming took 2 bases from V and 6 from J, leaving 13 bases between them. This CDR3 has 15 amino acids. Germline-derived CDR1 and CDR2 are ENHRY and SYGVKD. The CDR3 reads CAISEVGRTAGELFF. CDR3 DNA sequence: TGTGCCATCAGTGAGGTTGGGCGCACCGCCGGGGAGCTGTTTTTT.

The V and J genes are TRBV6-5 and TRBJ1-2; D is possibly TRBD1 (6 bases). CDR1 and CDR2 (germline): MNHEY, SVGAGI. The CDR3 is 13 amino acids. Trimming took off 7 bases at V and 2 bases at J, with 11 bases between the two ends. CDR3 amino acids: CASIFDRNYGYTF. DNA for the CDR3: TGTGCCAGCATCTTCGACAGGAACTATGGCTACACCTTC.

This CDR3 is CASSQGGTQGNYGYTF. CDR3 sequence (DNA): TGTGCCAGCAGCCAAGGTGGAACTCAGGGGAACTATGGCTACACCTTC. V is TRBV14 and J is TRBJ1-2; maybe TRBD1 (6 bases). Looked up from germline, CDR1 is SGHDN and CDR2 is FVKESK. V lost 1 base and J lost 2, with 14 bases in between. The CDR3 is 16 amino acids.

This chain's CDR3 is CASSPQVSHEQYF. For the CDR3, the DNA is TGTGCCAGCAGCCCACAGGTCAGCCACGAGCAGTACTTC. The rearrangement joins TRBV3-1 (or the pseudogene TRBV3-2) to TRBJ2-7; D is possibly TRBD1 (5 bases). The germline V and J ends were trimmed by 4 bases and 5 bases, with 12 bases remaining between them. Germline CDR1 and CDR2: LGHDT and YNNKEL (reference sequence). This CDR3 contains 13 residues.

In this sample, this clone turned up a few times. The rearrangement joins TRBV19 to TRBJ2-7; 7 bases line up with TRBD1. Germline CDR1 LNHDA, CDR2 SQIVND (reference sequence). The CDR3 is 15 amino acids. J lost 7 bases, V lost 5 bases, and 14 bases had no gene match. DNA for the CDR3: TGTGCCAGTAGTTCTTACTACAGGGGAAGTTGGGAGCAGTACTTC. Protein: CASSSYYRGSWEQYF.

This clone has a single count. The rearrangement joins TRBV19 to TRBJ1-2; D is perhaps TRBD1 (6 bases). Germline V gene sequence: CDR1 LNHDA, CDR2 SQIVND (reference sequence). The CDR3 sequence is 13 residues long. The V end lost 11 bases, the J end lost 3 bases, and 16 bases lay between the germline ends. CDR3 nucleotide sequence: TGTGCCGGGAAGGACAGCGGGGACTATGGCTACACCTTC. Its protein product is CAGKDSGDYGYTF.

The CDR3 reads CASTGGQLLYNEQFF. DNA of the CDR3: TGTGCCAGCACCGGGGGACAGTTACTCTACAATGAGCAGTTCTTC. The chain recombines TRBV2 with TRBJ2-1; TRBD1 might be the D (7 bases). The ends were cut back, 7 bases at V and 3 bases at J, with 16 bases in the middle. Germline V gene sequence: CDR1 SNHLY, CDR2 FYNNEI. The CDR3 has 15 amino acids.

This clone has just a few counts. The chain carries TRBV19 and TRBJ1-6; the match to TRBD1 covers 7 bases. Unmatched junction bases numbered 12, after V lost 5 bases and J lost 5 bases. Germline CDR1 is LNHDA and CDR2 is SQIVND (reference sequence). The CDR3 length is 17 residues. In DNA, the CDR3 is TGTGCCAGTAGTCTCTACACAGGGGTTCGACATAATTCACCCCTCCACTTT. It is translated as CASSLYTGVRHNSPLHF.

The sample holds a few counts of this clone. V is TRBV10-1 and J is TRBJ2-1; TRBD2 matches at 9 bases. The CDR3 runs to 15 residues. V shed 8 bases and J 1 base; nucleotides not matched to a gene: 6. Germline values: CDR1 WNHNN, CDR2 SYGVQD (reference sequence). CDR3 amino acids: CASQDSGGSYNEQFF. Written as DNA, the CDR3 is TGCGCCAGCCAGGATAGCGGGGGTTCCTACAATGAGCAGTTCTTC.

This chain uses TRBV6-5 with TRBJ1-2; the D gene is possibly TRBD1 (5 bases). CDR3 length: 16 residues. Between the trimmed V and J ends, which lost 1 base and 3 bases, there was a span of 15 bases. Germline CDR1 is MNHEY and CDR2 is SVGAGI. CDR3 loop: CASSYFRVGTHYGYTF. CDR3 DNA sequence: TGTGCCAGCAGTTACTTCCGTGTAGGGACCCACTATGGCTACACCTTC.

The chain recombines TRBV6-5 with TRBJ1-1; no definite D call. The V gene's germline CDR1 is MNHEY and CDR2 SVGAGI. This CDR3 has 14 residues. Trimming stripped 5 bases from V and 0 bases from J, with 10 bases between. CDR3 sequence reads: CASSLDGLNTEAFF. CDR3 DNA: TGTGCCAGCAGTCTTGACGGCCTGAACACTGAAGCTTTCTTT.

This clone occurred a few times. V is TRBV2 and J is TRBJ1-2, with D unclear. The CDR3 is made up of 12 amino acids. CDR1 is SNHLY, CDR2 FYNNEI, per germline. V gave up 4 bases and J gave up 8 bases, with 11 bases separating them. This CDR3 reads CASSVELGGYTF. The CDR3 DNA sequence: TGTGCCAGCAGTGTGGAGCTTGGGGGCTACACCTTC.

A single count supports this clone. This chain connects TRBV10-3 to TRBJ1-6; 7 bases are shared with TRBD1. Germline V lookup: CDR1 ENHRY, CDR2 SYGVKD. With V trimmed by 8 bases and J by 10 bases, 11 bases remained unmatched. The length of the CDR3 is 14 residues. The CDR3 region has the DNA TGTGCCATCGGGGCACAGGGGTTAGGGTCACCCCTCCACTTT. Translating gives CAIGAQGLGSPLHF.

The rearrangement joins TRBV6-5 to TRBJ1-1, with TRBD1 as a possible D gene (5 bases). Germline V lookup: CDR1 MNHEY, CDR2 SVGAGI. CDR3 length: 15 amino acids. The V end was cut by 6 bases, the J end by 3 bases, with 17 bases between. In DNA form, the CDR3 reads TGTGCCAGCAGACAGGATAGGGGACCCTACACTGAAGCTTTCTTT. As protein: CASRQDRGPYTEAFF.

The chain recombines TRBV3-1 (or the pseudogene TRBV3-2) with TRBJ1-2; D is unresolved. Trimming took 3 bases from V and 2 from J, leaving 7 bases between them. Germline loops: CDR1 LGHDT, CDR2 YNNKEL (reference sequence). CDR3 size: 13 residues. The CDR3: CASSHDWNYGYTF. The CDR3 region has the DNA TGTGCCAGCAGCCATGACTGGAACTATGGCTACACCTTC.